The next 14 T cell receptor beta chains were all read from a single sample in a study of CD8+ T cells in alopecia areata. Treatment denoted: oral pan-JAK inhibitor, 5-10 mg twice daily. cDNA reverse transcribed from extracted RNA served as the sequencing template. Libraries were prepared by immunoSEQ multiplex PCR; TCRdb keeps only in-frame clonotypes and omits some of them. Of roughly 200,000 clones in the sample, 45% to 65% were seen once. This sample comprised CD4+ T cells sorted from blood, obtained at week 4, from a patient treated with tofacitinib. The receptors here all came from a human donor with alopecia areata.

This chain uses TRBV27 with TRBJ2-7; D not certain. The CDR3 is 14 amino acids. The ends were cut back, 6 bases at V and 1 base at J, with 13 bases in the middle. Germline assignment: CDR1 MNHEY and CDR2 SMNVEV (reference sequence). CDR3 nucleotides: TGTGCCAGCAGCCCACGGATCGGATCCTACGAGCAGTACTTC. Its protein is CASSPRIGSYEQYF.

This clone occurred many times. The chain recombines TRBV5-1 with TRBJ1-1; TRBD1 might be the D (6 bases). Trimming shortened V by 3 bases and J by 2 bases, and 8 bases separated the two germline ends. In germline, CDR1 is SGHRS, CDR2 YFSETQ. This CDR3 is 13 amino acids long. The CDR3 spells CASSSGQNTEAFF. CDR3 coding DNA: TGCGCCAGCAGCTCGGGACAAAACACTGAAGCTTTCTTT. The full variable domain, its missing parts supplied by reference TRBV5-1 and TRBJ1-1, is KAGVTQTPRYLIKTRGQQVTLSCSPISGHRSVSWYQQTPGQGLQFLFEYFSETQRNKGNFPGRFSGRQFSNSRSEMNVSTLELGDSALYLCASSSGQNTEAFFGQGTRLTVV.

The chain couples TRBV7-2 to TRBJ1-6; no definite D call. This CDR3 is built from 15 residues. Trimming stripped 3 bases from V and 0 bases from J, with 6 bases between. Per the germline V gene, CDR1 is SGHTA and CDR2 is FQGNSA. DNA of the CDR3: TGTGCCAGCAGCTTCTCGAGCTCCTATAATTCACCCCTCCACTTT. The encoded protein is CASSFSSSYNSPLHF.

The chain links TRBV7-2 to TRBJ1-2; D is possibly TRBD1 (6 bases). Trimming took off 3 bases at V and 3 bases at J, with 8 bases between the two ends. CDR3 length equals 13 residues. Looked up from germline, CDR1 is SGHTA and CDR2 is FQGNSA. The CDR3 region has the DNA TGTGCCAGCAGCTTTACAGGGCACTATGGCTACACCTTC. It translates to CASSFTGHYGYTF.

This sequence joins TRBV15 and TRBJ2-7; D is unclear. V lost 1 base and J 6 bases, leaving 16 bases between the germline ends. This CDR3 region has 15 residues. Germline V lookup: CDR1 LNHNV, CDR2 YYDKDF (reference sequence). CDR3 residues: CATSRARLRNGEQYF. CDR3 nucleotide sequence: TGTGCCACCAGCAGAGCTCGGTTGAGAAACGGCGAGCAGTACTTC.

The V call is TRBV7-9, the J call TRBJ2-7; D is unresolved. Trimming removed 7 bases from V and 6 bases from J, with 16 bases in between. Looked up from germline, CDR1 is SEHNR and CDR2 is FQNEAQ (reference sequence). The CDR3 totals 13 residues. CDR3: CASKPAGDGEQYF. The CDR3 DNA sequence: TGTGCCAGCAAACCCGCCGGAGATGGCGAGCAGTACTTC.

The CDR3 sequence: CAWSVVGGTEAFF. The CDR3 DNA follows: TGTGCCTGGAGTGTCGTGGGAGGGACTGAAGCTTTCTTT. The rearrangement links TRBV30 to TRBJ1-1; no definite D call. CDR1 is GTSNPN and CDR2 is SVGIG in the germline V gene (reference sequence). Trimming took off 0 bases at V and 5 bases at J, with 10 bases between the two ends. The CDR3 totals 13 residues.

This clone has just a few counts. The chain joins TRBV9 to TRBJ2-6; D possibly uses TRBD1 or TRBD2 (5 bases each). Trimming pared 0 bases from V and 0 bases from J, leaving 13 bases between. Per the germline V gene, CDR1 is SGDLS and CDR2 is YYNGEE. The CDR3 length is 18 residues. The CDR3 reads CASSVAVVGGSGANVLTF. CDR3 nucleotides: TGTGCCAGCAGCGTAGCTGTCGTTGGGGGCTCTGGGGCCAACGTCCTGACTTTC.

The CDR3 DNA reads as TGTGCCAGCAACCCAATGGGGAGAAACACTGAAGCTTTCTTT. Translating gives CASNPMGRNTEAFF. The rearrangement uses TRBV5-6 and TRBJ1-1; D remains ambiguous. Trimming shortened V by 6 bases and J by 2 bases, and 14 bases separated the two germline ends. Germline V gene sequence: CDR1 SGHDT, CDR2 YYEEEE. The CDR3 is made up of 14 amino acids.

This clone appeared a few times. V gene TRBV29-1 combines with J gene TRBJ2-1; D assignment may be TRBD1 or TRBD2 (6 bases each). CDR1 is SQVTM, CDR2 ANQGSEA, per germline. The V and J ends lost 6 bases and 7 bases respectively, with 13 bases between them. The CDR3 is 12 amino acids. The CDR3: CSVAVGGNEQFF. In DNA form, the CDR3 reads TGCAGCGTCGCGGTAGGGGGGAATGAGCAGTTCTTC.

This clone came up a few times. CDR3 amino acids: CASSLAGSTDTQYF. The DNA for the CDR3 is TGTGCCAGCAGCTTAGCGGGGAGCACAGATACGCAGTATTTT. The V gene is TRBV7-2, the J gene TRBJ2-3, with D uncertain. This CDR3 has 14 amino acids. Trimming left V 0 bases short and J 0 bases short, with 4 bases between. Germline CDR1 SGHTA, CDR2 FQGNSA.

This chain joins TRBV2 and TRBJ2-3; a weak D match, TRBD2 (6 bases). The CDR3 consists of 15 residues. Per the germline V gene, CDR1 is SNHLY and CDR2 is FYNNEI. The V gene lost 8 bases and the J gene lost 1 base, with 16 bases spanning the gap. The chain's CDR3 is CASSRWRERTDTQYF. The CDR3 nucleotides read TGTGCCAGCTCGAGATGGCGGGAACGCACAGATACGCAGTATTTT.

V and J are TRBV28 and TRBJ1-2; TRBD1 aligns across 8 bases. Germline CDR1 is MDHEN and CDR2 is SYDVKM. V lost 3 bases and J lost 8; bases outside the gene matches: 11. The CDR3 sequence is 15 residues long. CDR3 amino acids: CASSFYSGQGGGYTF. The CDR3 coding sequence is TGTGCCAGCAGTTTCTATTCCGGACAGGGCGGAGGCTACACCTTC.

This clone was counted between two and nine times. V is TRBV19 and J is TRBJ1-1; D is ambiguous. Trimming took off 4 bases at V and 1 base at J, with 10 bases between the two ends. CDR1 and CDR2 (germline): LNHDA, SQIVND (reference sequence). The CDR3 is 14 residues long. The CDR3 loop reads CASSSRRKNTEAFF. As DNA, the CDR3 is TGTGCCAGTAGTAGCAGACGTAAGAACACTGAAGCTTTCTTT. Full variable domain (rest looked up from reference TRBV19 and TRBJ1-1): DGGITQSPKYLFRKEGQNVTLSCEQNLNHDAMYWYRQDPGQGLRLIYYSQIVNDFQKGDIAEGYSVSREKKESFPLTVTSAQKNPTAFYLCASSSRRKNTEAFFGQGTRLTVV.